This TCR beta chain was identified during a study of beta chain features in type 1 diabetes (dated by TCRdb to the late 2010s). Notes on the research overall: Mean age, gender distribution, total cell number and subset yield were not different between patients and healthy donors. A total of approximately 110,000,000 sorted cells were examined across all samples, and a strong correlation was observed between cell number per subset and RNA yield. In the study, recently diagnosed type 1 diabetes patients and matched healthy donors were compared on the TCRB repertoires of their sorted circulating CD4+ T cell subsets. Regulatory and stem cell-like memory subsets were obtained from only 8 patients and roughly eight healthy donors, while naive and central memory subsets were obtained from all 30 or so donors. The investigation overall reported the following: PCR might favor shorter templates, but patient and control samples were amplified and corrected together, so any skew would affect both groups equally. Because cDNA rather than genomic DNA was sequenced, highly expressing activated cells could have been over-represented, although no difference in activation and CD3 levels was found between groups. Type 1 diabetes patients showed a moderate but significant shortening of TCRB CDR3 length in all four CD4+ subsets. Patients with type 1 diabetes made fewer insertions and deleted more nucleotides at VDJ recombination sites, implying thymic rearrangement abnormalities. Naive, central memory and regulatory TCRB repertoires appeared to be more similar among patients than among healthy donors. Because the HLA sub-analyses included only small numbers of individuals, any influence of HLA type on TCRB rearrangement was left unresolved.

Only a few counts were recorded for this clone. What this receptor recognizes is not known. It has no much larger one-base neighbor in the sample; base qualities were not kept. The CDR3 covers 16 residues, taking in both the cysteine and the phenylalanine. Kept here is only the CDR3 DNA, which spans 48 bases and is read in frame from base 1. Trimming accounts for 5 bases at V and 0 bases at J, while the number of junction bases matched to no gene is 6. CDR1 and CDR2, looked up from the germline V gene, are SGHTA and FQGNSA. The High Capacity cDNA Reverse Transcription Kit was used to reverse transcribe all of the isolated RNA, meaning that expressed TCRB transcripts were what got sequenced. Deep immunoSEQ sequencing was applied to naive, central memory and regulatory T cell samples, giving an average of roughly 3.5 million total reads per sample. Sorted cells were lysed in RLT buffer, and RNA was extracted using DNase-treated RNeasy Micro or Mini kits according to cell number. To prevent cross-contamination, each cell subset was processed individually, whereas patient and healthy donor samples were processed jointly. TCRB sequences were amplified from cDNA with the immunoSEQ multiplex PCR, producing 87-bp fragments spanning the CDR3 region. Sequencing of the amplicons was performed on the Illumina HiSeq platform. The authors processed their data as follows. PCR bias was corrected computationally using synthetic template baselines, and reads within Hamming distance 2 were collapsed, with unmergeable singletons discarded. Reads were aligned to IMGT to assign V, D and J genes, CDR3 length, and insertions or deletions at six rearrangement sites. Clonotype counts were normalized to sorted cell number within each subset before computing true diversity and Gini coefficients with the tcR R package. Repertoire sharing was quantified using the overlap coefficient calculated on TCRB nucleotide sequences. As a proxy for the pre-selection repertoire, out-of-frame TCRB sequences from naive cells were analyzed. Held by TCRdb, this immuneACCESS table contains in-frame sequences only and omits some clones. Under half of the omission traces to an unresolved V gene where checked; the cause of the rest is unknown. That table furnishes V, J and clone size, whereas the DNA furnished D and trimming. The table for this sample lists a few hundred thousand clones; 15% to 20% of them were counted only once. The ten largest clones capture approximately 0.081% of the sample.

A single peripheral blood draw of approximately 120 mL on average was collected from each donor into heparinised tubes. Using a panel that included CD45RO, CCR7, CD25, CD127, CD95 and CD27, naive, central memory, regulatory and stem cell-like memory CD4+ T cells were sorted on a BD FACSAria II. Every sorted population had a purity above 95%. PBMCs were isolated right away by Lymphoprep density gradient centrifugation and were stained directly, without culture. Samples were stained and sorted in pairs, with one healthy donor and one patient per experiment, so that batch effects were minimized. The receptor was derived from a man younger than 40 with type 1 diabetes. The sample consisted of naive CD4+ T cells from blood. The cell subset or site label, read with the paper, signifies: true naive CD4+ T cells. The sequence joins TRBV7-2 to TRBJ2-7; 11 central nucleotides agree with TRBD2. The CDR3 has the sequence CASSPSGTSGSYEQYF. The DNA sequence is TGTGCCAGCAGCCCTTCCGGGACTAGCGGCTCCTACGAGCAGTACTTC. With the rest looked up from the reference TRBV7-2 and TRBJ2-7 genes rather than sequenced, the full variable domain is GAGVSQSPSNKVTEKGKDVELRCDPISGHTALYWYRQSLGQGLEFLIYFQGNSAPDKSGLPSDRFSAERTGGSVSTLTIQRTQQEDSAVYLCASSPSGTSGSYEQYFGPGTRLTVT.